This is a list of T cell receptor beta chains from one sample in a study of blood T cell repertoires in COVID-19. TCRdb's copy holds only in-frame clones and misses some; the assay was immunoSEQ multiplex PCR. The sample contains about 100,000 clones, roughly nine tenths of which appear only once. The sequencing input was peripheral blood. The receptors stem from a man in his fifties or sixties with acute or convalescent COVID-19. CDR3s include the opening cysteine and the closing phenylalanine or tryptophan. The D gene is left open where the match is weak. Clone size, where shown, is once, few, many, or a class for clones that have expanded.

d_gene	v_gene	j_gene	abundance	CDR3aa	CDR3nt
.	TRBV12-3/TRBV12-4	TRBJ2-1	.	CASSLLGGSEQFF	TGTGCCAGCAGTTTATTGGGGGGTAGTGAGCAGTTCTTC
TRBD1	TRBV18	TRBJ1-3	once	CASSQTGLDTIYF	TGTGCCAGCTCACAGACAGGGTTGGACACCATATATTTT
TRBD1	TRBV30	TRBJ1-5	once	CAWSRQGGNQPQHF	TGTGCCTGGAGCAGACAGGGTGGCAATCAGCCCCAGCATTTT
.	TRBV6-1	TRBJ2-7	.	CASSESVQGLGGEQYF	TGTGCCAGCAGTGAATCCGTCCAGGGGTTAGGGGGCGAGCAGTACTTC
.	TRBV2	TRBJ1-3	.	CASRQDLTVSGNTIYF	TGTGCCAGCAGACAGGACCTGACCGTCTCTGGAAACACCATATATTTT
TRBD2	TRBV6-1	TRBJ2-1	.	CASSEALGRGGHEQFF	TGTGCCAGCAGTGAAGCGCTGGGGCGGGGGGGCCATGAGCAGTTCTTC
TRBD1	TRBV27	TRBJ1-5	.	CASSLVGTGQYSNQPQHF	TGTGCCAGCAGTTTAGTTGGGACAGGTCAATATAGCAATCAGCCCCAGCATTTT
TRBD1	TRBV11-2	TRBJ1-1	.	CASSSTGGNTEAFF	TGTGCCAGCAGCTCGACAGGGGGGAACACTGAAGCTTTCTTT
.	TRBV7-2	TRBJ2-6	once	CASSLNSLPGANVLTF	TGTGCCAGCAGCTTAAACAGTCTCCCTGGGGCCAACGTCCTGACTTTC
.	TRBV29-1	TRBJ2-7	.	CSAGLQYEQYF	TGCAGCGCCGGACTCCAATACGAGCAGTACTTC
.	TRBV6-5	TRBJ1-3	.	CATQMQGGAHTIYF	TGTGCCACTCAGATGCAGGGCGGTGCACACACCATATATTTT
TRBD2	TRBV5-4	TRBJ2-5	.	CASTLAGIQETQYF	TGTGCCAGCACCCTAGCGGGGATACAAGAGACCCAGTACTTC
.	TRBV19	TRBJ2-7	.	CASSIGGRSYEQYF	TGTGCCAGTAGTATAGGGGGCAGATCCTACGAGCAGTACTTC
.	TRBV28	TRBJ2-2	.	CASSFDTYSNTGELFF	TGTGCCAGCAGTTTTGATACCTACTCAAACACCGGGGAGCTGTTTTTT
TRBD1	TRBV6-6	TRBJ2-7	.	CASRDRGEGEQYF	TGTGCCAGCCGCGACAGGGGTGAAGGCGAGCAGTACTTC
.	TRBV7-9	TRBJ1-2	.	CASSLETGGYTF	TGTGCCAGCAGCTTGGAAACAGGGGGCTACACCTTC
TRBD1	TRBV5-1	TRBJ2-2	.	CASSFSGGNLDTGELFF	TGCGCCAGCAGCTTCTCAGGGGGCAACTTGGACACCGGGGAGCTGTTTTTT
.	TRBV4-2	TRBJ2-7	.	CASSQSASQYSYEQYF	TGTGCCAGCAGCCAATCAGCTAGCCAATACTCCTACGAGCAGTACTTC
TRBD2	TRBV29-1	TRBJ2-7	.	CSVTERGPRDEQYF	TGCAGCGTTACCGAGCGGGGGCCGAGGGACGAGCAGTACTTC
.	TRBV5-1	TRBJ1-1	.	CASSSGGAENTEAFF	TGCGCCAGCAGTTCAGGAGGGGCGGAGAACACTGAAGCTTTCTTT
.	TRBV5-1	TRBJ1-1	.	CASSLAAGRTEAFF	TGCGCCAGCAGCTTGGCGGCGGGACGAACTGAAGCTTTCTTT
.	TRBV10-3	TRBJ2-3	.	CAISRDLTDTQYF	TGTGCCATCAGTAGGGACTTAACAGATACGCAGTATTTT
.	TRBV4-3	TRBJ2-3	.	CASSYGWAGQPFTDTQYF	TGCGCCAGCAGCTACGGATGGGCGGGACAGCCCTTCACAGATACGCAGTATTTT
.	TRBV21-1	TRBJ2-2	.	CASSKGQGNTGELFF	TGTGCCAGCAGCAAGGGACAGGGGAACACCGGGGAGCTGTTTTTT